These T cell receptor beta chains were read from a single sample in a study of T-cell reconstitution after alpha-beta-depleted transplantation in children. MiXCR, applied by TCRdb to the PCR reads, yields one record per CDR3 protein. The table has some 500,000 distinct CDR3 sequences, approximately 20% seen once. The specimen comprised PBMCs from the stem cell graft donor, sampled from the stem cell graft. Receptors originate from a human donor who donated a stem cell graft to a child with acute lymphoblastic leukemia. The CDR3 runs from the conserved cysteine through the conserved F or W. A D gene is named only where the DNA matches it firmly. Not every row has a clone size; where given, it reads once, few, many or a size class.

v_call,j_call,d_call,clone_size,cdr3_nt,cdr3_aa
TRBV5-1,TRBJ2-1,TRBD2,few,TGCGCCAGCAGCTTGGAGGATTCGACTAGCGGGTACAATGAGCAGTTCTTC,CASSLEDSTSGYNEQFF
TRBV5-1,TRBJ2-2,NA,many,TGCGCCAGCAGCTGGCAGGGATCGTCCGGGGAGCTGTTTTTT,CASSWQGSSGELFF
TRBV12-3/TRBV12-4,TRBJ2-7,NA,many,TGTGCCAGCAGTTCGCAGGCACCCTACGAGCAGTACTTC,CASSSQAPYEQYF
TRBV5-1,TRBJ2-7,NA,few,TGCGCCAGCAGCGCTGGTTCCAGCAAGGACTACGAGCAGTACTTC,CASSAGSSKDYEQYF
TRBV20-1,TRBJ2-5,TRBD2,NA,TGCAGTGCTAGAACGGCGGGAGAGCGAGAGACCCAGTACTTC,CSARTAGERETQYF
TRBV4-1,TRBJ2-1,NA,few,TGCGCCAGCAACGCTATAGGGGGGGCCTACAATGAGCAGTTCTTC,CASNAIGGAYNEQFF
TRBV24-1,TRBJ1-5,NA,few,TGTGCCACCAGTGGCAGCTCATATAGCAATCAGCCCCAGCATTTT,CATSGSSYSNQPQHF
TRBV18,TRBJ1-3,NA,few,TGTGCCAGCTCACCAGACAAGCTCTCTGGAAACACCATATATTTT,CASSPDKLSGNTIYF
TRBV12-3/TRBV12-4,TRBJ2-5,NA,NA,TGTGCCAGCAGGCCGGGACTCACGGGCGAGACCCAGTACTTC,CASRPGLTGETQYF
TRBV12-3/TRBV12-4,TRBJ2-1,NA,NA,TGTGCCAGCAGTTGGGGCCGGGGCAATGAGCAGTTCTTC,CASSWGRGNEQFF
TRBV15,TRBJ2-2,NA,few,TGTGCCACCAGCAGCTTGATGAGCCCCGGGGAGCTGTTTTTT,CATSSLMSPGELFF
TRBV27,TRBJ2-7,TRBD2,few,TGTGCCAGCAGTTTATACGGGAGGCCCCCATACGAGCAGTACTTC,CASSLYGRPPYEQYF
TRBV29-1,TRBJ2-7,NA,NA,TGCAGCGTTGAGGGTCTGGACCTCGAGCAGTACTTC,CSVEGLDLEQYF
TRBV5-1,TRBJ2-6,NA,many,TGCGCCAGCAGCTTGATGGAGCCCGGGGCCAACGTCCTGACTTTC,CASSLMEPGANVLTF
TRBV7-2,TRBJ2-5,NA,few,TGTGCCAGCAGCTTAGTCCCGGGGATGGGGGAGACCCAGTACTTC,CASSLVPGMGETQYF
TRBV5-1,TRBJ2-6,NA,NA,TGCGCCAGCAGCTCAGCCCTATCTGGGGCCAACGTCCTGACTTTC,CASSSALSGANVLTF
TRBV29-1,TRBJ1-1,NA,few,TGCAGCGCCGGCCCAGGGGTTGGCACTGAAGCTTTCTTT,CSAGPGVGTEAFF